This entry lists 15 T cell receptor beta chains sequenced from one sample in a study of shared T cell receptors in the human thymus. Sequenced by immunoSEQ multiplex PCR; TCRdb stores in-frame clones only, minus some. The table includes some 660,000 clones, about 90% detected once. Separately, the same data were catalogued under a study of human thymus T cells.

Sequenced input: thymocytes. These receptors all stem from a boy in the first two years of life with a congenital heart defect.

This clone was observed a handful of times. The V and J genes are TRBV11-3 and TRBJ2-3; D is possibly TRBD2 (6 bases). The germline V gene has CDR1 SGHNT and CDR2 YENEEA. The CDR3 has 13 amino acids. V lost 6 bases to trimming and J lost 3 bases, with 10 bases between them. DNA of the CDR3: TGTGCCAGCAGGGCGGGGACGACAGATACGCAGTATTTT. Translation: CASRAGTTDTQYF.

V and J are TRBV6-1 and TRBJ2-7; 7 nucleotides match TRBD1. J lost 6 bases, V lost 1 base, and 3 bases had no gene match. The CDR3 loop spans 13 amino acids. The V gene's germline CDR1 is MNHNS and CDR2 SASEGT. The CDR3 bases are TGTGCCAGCAGTGAAGACAGGGGATGCGAGCAGTACTTC. As protein: CASSEDRGCEQYF.

J is TRBJ1-4 and V is TRBV5-1, with D possibly matching TRBD1 (5 bases). The CDR3 extends over 16 amino acids. V shed 4 bases and J shed 1 base, with 14 bases lying between them. Germline V gene lookup returns CDR1 SGHRS and CDR2 YFSETQ. The CDR3 spells CASSAPPGGTNEKLFF. The CDR3 nucleotides are TGCGCCAGCAGCGCGCCACCCGGGGGAACTAATGAAAAACTGTTTTTT.

This chain connects TRBV12-5 to TRBJ1-1; D not resolved. From germline, CDR1 is LGHNT and CDR2 FRNRAP. V lost 5 bases to trimming and J lost 6 bases, with 7 bases between them. The CDR3 runs to 11 residues. DNA for the CDR3: TGTGCTAGTGGTCAAAGCGCTGAAGCTTTCTTT. Translating it yields CASGQSAEAFF.

V gene TRBV15 combines with J gene TRBJ2-1; tentatively, D is TRBD2 (6 bases). CDR3 size: 15 residues. The V gene's germline CDR1 is LNHNV and CDR2 YYDKDF (reference sequence). V was clipped by 0 bases and J by 10 bases, with 16 bases between them. The CDR3 loop reads CATSRDRDAGREQFF. The CDR3 coding sequence is TGTGCCACCAGCAGAGATCGGGACGCGGGACGGGAGCAGTTCTTC.

The chain joins TRBV7-9 to TRBJ2-7; perhaps TRBD1 as D (5 bases). The CDR3 has 13 residues. CDR1 is SEHNR, CDR2 FQNEAQ, per germline (reference sequence). V gave up 5 bases and J gave up 6 bases, with 14 bases separating them. In nucleotides, the CDR3 is TGTGCCAGCAGCCAAGACAGTCCCGCCGAGCAGTACTTC. It translates to CASSQDSPAEQYF.

This rearrangement joins TRBV5-6 to TRBJ2-7; TRBD2 agrees at 7 bases. Germline V gene sequence: CDR1 SGHDT, CDR2 YYEEEE. This CDR3 spans 15 amino acids. V was pared by 4 bases and J by 0 bases, with 7 bases of the junction left unmatched. In DNA, the CDR3 is TGTGCCAGCAGCGGGGAGGGCAGGAGCTCCTACGAGCAGTACTTC. This sequence encodes CASSGEGRSSYEQYF.

The J gene is TRBJ2-3, the V gene TRBV29-1; D is perhaps TRBD1 (6 bases). The CDR3 has 14 residues. CDR1 and CDR2 from the germline V gene are SQVTM and ANQGSEA. Between the trimmed V and J ends, which lost 5 bases and 10 bases, there was a span of 22 bases. The CDR3 DNA sequence: TGCAGCGTTCGCCCTTGGCAGGGGTACGATCCGCAGTATTTT. Residues: CSVRPWQGYDPQYF.

The V call is TRBV14, the J call TRBJ2-7, with TRBD2 matching over 12 bases. The germline gives CDR1 SGHDN, CDR2 FVKESK. J was trimmed by 4 bases and V by 1 base; bases with no gene match: 11. The CDR3 runs to 18 residues. The CDR3 loop is CASSQGGSTSGGTYEQYF. In nucleotides, the CDR3 is TGTGCCAGCAGCCAAGGAGGATCCACTAGCGGGGGGACGTACGAGCAGTACTTC.

This chain links TRBV19 with TRBJ1-5; D ambiguous. This CDR3 contains 14 residues. Trimming removed 5 bases at V and 3 bases at J, with 11 bases between. Germline lookup yields CDR1 LNHDA and CDR2 SQIVND (reference sequence). The CDR3 DNA reads as TGTGCCAGTAGTCTTTCGGGGTACAATCAGCCCCAGCATTTT. Its protein is CASSLSGYNQPQHF.

V is TRBV5-1 and J is TRBJ2-3; 10 positions agree with TRBD1. Unmatched junction bases numbered 6, after V lost 4 bases and J lost 4 bases. This CDR3 is 15 amino acids long. Germline V gene sequence: CDR1 SGHRS, CDR2 YFSETQ. The CDR3 DNA follows: TGCGCCAGCAGCAACCGGGACAGGGGCCCAGATACGCAGTATTTT. This encodes CASSNRDRGPDTQYF.

The chain uses TRBV11-2 and TRBJ2-3, with 16 positions matching TRBD2. Germline CDR1 SGHAT, CDR2 FQNNGV. The V segment lost 1 base and the J segment 6 bases; nucleotides outside the gene matches: 4. The length of the CDR3 is 17 residues. CDR3 DNA sequence: TGTGCCAGCAGCTTAGTCGGGACTAGCGGGAGGGGGGATACGCAGTATTTT. Amino acids: CASSLVGTSGRGDTQYF.

The V gene is TRBV6-5, the J gene TRBJ1-2; D perhaps matches TRBD1 (5 bases). Between the trimmed V and J ends, which lost 4 bases and 5 bases, there was a span of 17 bases. In germline, CDR1 is MNHEY, CDR2 SVGAGI. The CDR3 sequence is 15 residues long. The CDR3 reads CASSSTGEGRYGYTF. The CDR3 DNA reads as TGTGCCAGCAGTTCTACGGGGGAGGGGAGGTATGGCTACACCTTC.

This clone occurred once. J is TRBJ2-7 and V is TRBV28; TRBD1 might be the D (6 bases). Trimming removed 5 bases from V and 2 bases from J, with 19 bases in between. This CDR3 spans 16 amino acids. The germline V gene has CDR1 MDHEN and CDR2 SYDVKM. The CDR3 DNA reads as TGTGCCAGCAGTGCGACTCATCGGACAGCGACCTACGAGCAGTACTTC. As protein: CASSATHRTATYEQYF. Full variable domain (remainder filled in from reference TRBV28 and TRBJ2-7): DVKVTQSSRYLVKRTGEKVFLECVQDMDHENMFWYRQDPGLGLRLIYFSYDVKMKEKGDIPEGYSVSREKKERFSLILESASTNQTSMYLCASSATHRTATYEQYFGPGTRLTVT.

This clone was counted only a few times. This rearrangement joins TRBV10-3 to TRBJ1-3, with 7 nucleotides matching TRBD1. V dropped 3 bases and J dropped 9; count of bases not matched to a gene: 2. CDR3 length equals 12 residues. Germline V gene sequence: CDR1 ENHRY, CDR2 SYGVKD. CDR3 nucleotide sequence: TGTGCCATCAGTGACAGGGGGGCCACCATATATTTT. Amino acids: CAISDRGATIYF.